This entry concerns a single T cell receptor beta chain. Its cognate antigen is unknown. The J segment lost 4 bases and the V segment lost 3 bases, leaving 8 bases of the junction unmatched. CDR3 size: 15 residues. From germline, CDR1 is SGDLS and CDR2 YYNGEE. This entry is derived from a study of shared clonotypes between healthy human individuals. General study findings and limits: Sharing across four donors was highest in naive CD4 (approximately 5%) and lowest in memory CD8 (around 0.4%).

The assay was immunoSEQ multiplex PCR, and TCRdb's table has in-frame clones only and misses some. The data show over a million clones, 75% to 85% seen once. The chain is built from TRBV9 and TRBJ2-7, with 9 bases identical to TRBD1. This clonotype was obtained from a man aged 18-30 years in good health. Some clones in this sample may be carry-over from other donors' samples. The source material was memory CD4+ T cells from PBMCs. Subset here: CD45RA-negative fraction. CDR3 amino acids: CASSAQTGGRYEQYF. CDR3 nucleotides: TGTGCCAGCAGCGCCCAGACAGGGGGTCGATACGAGCAGTACTTC.